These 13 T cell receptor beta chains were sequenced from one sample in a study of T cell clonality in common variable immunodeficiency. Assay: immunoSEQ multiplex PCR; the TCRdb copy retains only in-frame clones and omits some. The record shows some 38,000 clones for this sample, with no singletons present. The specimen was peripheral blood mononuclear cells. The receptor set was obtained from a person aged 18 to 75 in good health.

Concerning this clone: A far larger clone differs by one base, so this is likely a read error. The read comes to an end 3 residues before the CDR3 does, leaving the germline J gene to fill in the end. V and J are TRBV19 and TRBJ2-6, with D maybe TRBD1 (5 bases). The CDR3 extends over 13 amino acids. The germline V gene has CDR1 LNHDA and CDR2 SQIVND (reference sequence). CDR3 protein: CARANSGASVLTF. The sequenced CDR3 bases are TGTGCCAGAGCAAACTCTGGGGCCAGCGTC.

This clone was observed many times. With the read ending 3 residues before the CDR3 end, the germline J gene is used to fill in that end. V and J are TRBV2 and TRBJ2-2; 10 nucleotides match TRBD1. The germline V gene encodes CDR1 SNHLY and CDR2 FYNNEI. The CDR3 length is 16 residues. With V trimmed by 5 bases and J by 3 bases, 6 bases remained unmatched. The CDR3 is CASSHPGQGYTGELFF. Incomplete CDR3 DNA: TGTGCCAGCAGTCATCCGGGACAGGGGTACACCGGGGAG.

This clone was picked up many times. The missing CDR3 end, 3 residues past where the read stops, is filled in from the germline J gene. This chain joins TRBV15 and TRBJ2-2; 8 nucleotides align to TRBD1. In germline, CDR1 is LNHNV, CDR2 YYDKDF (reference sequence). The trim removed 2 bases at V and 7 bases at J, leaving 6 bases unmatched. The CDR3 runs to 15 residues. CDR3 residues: CATSRLDRASGELFF. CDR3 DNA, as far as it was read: TGTGCCACCAGCAGACTGGACAGGGCCAGCGGGGAG.

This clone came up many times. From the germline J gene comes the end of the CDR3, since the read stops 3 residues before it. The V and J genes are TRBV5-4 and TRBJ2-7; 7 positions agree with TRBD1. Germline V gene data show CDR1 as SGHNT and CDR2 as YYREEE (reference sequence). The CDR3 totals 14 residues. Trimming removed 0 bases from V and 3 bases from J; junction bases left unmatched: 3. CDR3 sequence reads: CASSLGGQNYEQYF. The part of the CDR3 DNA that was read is TGTGCCAGCAGCTTGGGGGGACAGAACTACGAG. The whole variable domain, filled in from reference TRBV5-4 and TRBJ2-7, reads ETGVTQSPTHLIKTRGQQVTLRCSSQSGHNTVSWYQQALGQGPQFIFQYYREEENGRGNFPPRFSGLQFPNYSSELNVNALELDDSALYLCASSLGGQNYEQYFGPGTRLTVT.

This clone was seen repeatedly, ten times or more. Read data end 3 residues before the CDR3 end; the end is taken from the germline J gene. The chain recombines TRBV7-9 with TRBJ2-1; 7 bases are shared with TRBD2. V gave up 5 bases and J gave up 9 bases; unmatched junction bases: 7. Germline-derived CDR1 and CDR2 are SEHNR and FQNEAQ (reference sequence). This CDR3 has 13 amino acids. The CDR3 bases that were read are TGTGCCAGCAGCGGACTAGTAGCAGGTGAG. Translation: CASSGLVAGE. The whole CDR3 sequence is CASSGLVAGEQFF.

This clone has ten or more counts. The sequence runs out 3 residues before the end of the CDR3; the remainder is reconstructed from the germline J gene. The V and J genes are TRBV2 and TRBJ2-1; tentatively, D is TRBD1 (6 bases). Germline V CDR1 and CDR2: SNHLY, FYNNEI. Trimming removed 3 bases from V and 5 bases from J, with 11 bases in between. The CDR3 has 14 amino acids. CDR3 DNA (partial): TGTGCCAGCAGTGATGGAGCAGGGGACAATGAG. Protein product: CASSDGAGDNE. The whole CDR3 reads CASSDGAGDNEQFF.

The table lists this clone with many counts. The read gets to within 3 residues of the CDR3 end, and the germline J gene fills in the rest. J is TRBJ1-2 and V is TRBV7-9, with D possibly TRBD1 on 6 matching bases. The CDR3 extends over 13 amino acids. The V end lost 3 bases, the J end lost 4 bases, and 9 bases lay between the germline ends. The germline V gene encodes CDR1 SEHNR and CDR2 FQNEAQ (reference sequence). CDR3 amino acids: CASSFGGGYGYTF. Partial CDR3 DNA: TGTGCCAGCAGCTTCGGAGGGGGCTATGGC.

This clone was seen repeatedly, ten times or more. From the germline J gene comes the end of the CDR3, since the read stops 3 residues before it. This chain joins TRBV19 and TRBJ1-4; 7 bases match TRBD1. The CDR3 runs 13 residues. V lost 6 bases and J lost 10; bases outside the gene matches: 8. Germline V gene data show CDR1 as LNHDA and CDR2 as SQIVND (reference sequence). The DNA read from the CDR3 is TGTGCCAGTAGCCAACAGGGGCCTGGAAAA. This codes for CASSQQGPGK. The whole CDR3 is CASSQQGPGKLFF.

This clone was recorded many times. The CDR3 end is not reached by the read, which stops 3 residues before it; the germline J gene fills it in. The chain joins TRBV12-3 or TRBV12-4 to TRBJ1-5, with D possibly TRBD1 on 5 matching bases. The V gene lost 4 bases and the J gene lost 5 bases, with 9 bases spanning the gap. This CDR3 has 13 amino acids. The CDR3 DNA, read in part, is TGTGCCAGCAGTTCGCAGGGCTATCAGCCC. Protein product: CASSSQGYQP. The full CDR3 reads CASSSQGYQPQHF.

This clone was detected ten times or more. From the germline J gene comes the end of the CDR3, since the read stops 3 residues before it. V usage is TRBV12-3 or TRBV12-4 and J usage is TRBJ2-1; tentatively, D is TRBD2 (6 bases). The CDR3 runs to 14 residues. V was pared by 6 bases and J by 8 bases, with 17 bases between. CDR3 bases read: TGTGCCAGCAGCCCCGGGGGTGGACGGGATGAG. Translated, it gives CASSPGGGRDE. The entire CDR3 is CASSPGGGRDEQFF.

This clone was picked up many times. The covered CDR3 bases are TGCAGTGCTAGATCCCACGGGACTAGCGCTAATGAG. Amino acid sequence: CSARSHGTSANE. The CDR3 in full is CSARSHGTSANEQFF. This chain connects TRBV20-1 to TRBJ2-1, with TRBD2 identical over 10 bases. The read terminates 3 residues before the CDR3 end, so the remaining end is supplied by the germline J gene. The CDR3 spans 15 residues. Germline trimming cut 2 bases from V and 7 bases from J; bases unmatched to any gene: 8. Germline CDR1 and CDR2: DFQATT and SNEGSKA (reference sequence).

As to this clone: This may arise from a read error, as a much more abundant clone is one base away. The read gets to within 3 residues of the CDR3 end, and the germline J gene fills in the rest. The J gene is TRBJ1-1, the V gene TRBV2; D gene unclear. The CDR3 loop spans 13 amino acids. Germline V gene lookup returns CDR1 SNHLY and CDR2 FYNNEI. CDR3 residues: CAGSEHEVAEAFF. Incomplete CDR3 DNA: TGTGCCGGCAGTGAACACGAAGTAGCTGAA.

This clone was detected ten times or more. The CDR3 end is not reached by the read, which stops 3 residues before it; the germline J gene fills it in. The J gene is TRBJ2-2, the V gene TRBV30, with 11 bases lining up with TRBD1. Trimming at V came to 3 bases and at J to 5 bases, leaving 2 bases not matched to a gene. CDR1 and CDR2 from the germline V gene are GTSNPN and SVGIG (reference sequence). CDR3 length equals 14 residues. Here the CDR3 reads CAWSRDRGTGELFF. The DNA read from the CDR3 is TGTGCCTGGAGCCGGGACAGGGGGACCGGGGAG. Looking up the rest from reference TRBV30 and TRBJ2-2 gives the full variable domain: SQTIHQWPATLVQPVGSPLSLECTVEGTSNPNLYWYRQAAGRGLQLLFYSVGIGQISSEVPQNLSASRPQDRQFILSSKKLLLSDSGFYLCAWSRDRGTGELFFGEGSRLTVL.